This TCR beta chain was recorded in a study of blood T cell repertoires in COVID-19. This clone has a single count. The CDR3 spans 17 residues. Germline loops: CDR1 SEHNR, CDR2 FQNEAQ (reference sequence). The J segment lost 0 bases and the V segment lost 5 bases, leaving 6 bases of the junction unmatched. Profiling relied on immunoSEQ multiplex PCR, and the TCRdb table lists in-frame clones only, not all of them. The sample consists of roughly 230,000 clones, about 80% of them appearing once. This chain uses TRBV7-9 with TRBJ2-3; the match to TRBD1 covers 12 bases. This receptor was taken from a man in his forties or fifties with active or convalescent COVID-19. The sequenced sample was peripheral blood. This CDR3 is CASSTRDRGPSTDTQYF. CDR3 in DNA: TGTGCCAGCAGCACCCGGGACAGGGGGCCGAGCACAGATACGCAGTATTTT.